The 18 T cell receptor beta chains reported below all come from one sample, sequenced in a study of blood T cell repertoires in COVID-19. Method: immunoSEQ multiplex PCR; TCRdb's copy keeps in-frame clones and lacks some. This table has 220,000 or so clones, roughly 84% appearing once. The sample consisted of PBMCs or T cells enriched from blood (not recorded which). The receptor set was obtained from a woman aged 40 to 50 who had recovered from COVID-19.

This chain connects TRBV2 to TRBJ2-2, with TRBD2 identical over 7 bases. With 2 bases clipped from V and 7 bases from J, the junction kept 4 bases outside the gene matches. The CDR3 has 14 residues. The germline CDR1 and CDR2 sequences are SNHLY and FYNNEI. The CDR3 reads CASSELREFGELFF. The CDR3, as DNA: TGTGCCAGCAGTGAACTGCGGGAGTTCGGGGAGCTGTTTTTT.

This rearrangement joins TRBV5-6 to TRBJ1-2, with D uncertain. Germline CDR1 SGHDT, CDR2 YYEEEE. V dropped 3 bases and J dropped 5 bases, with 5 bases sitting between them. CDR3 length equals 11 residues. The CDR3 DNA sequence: TGTGCCAGCAGCTACAGATATGGCTACACCTTC. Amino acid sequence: CASSYRYGYTF.

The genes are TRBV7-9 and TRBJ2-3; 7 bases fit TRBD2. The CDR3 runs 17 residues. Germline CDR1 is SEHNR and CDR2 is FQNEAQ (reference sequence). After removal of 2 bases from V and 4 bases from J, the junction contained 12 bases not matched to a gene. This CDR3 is CASSLLVWRENPDTQYF. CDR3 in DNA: TGTGCCAGCAGCTTATTAGTATGGCGGGAGAATCCAGATACGCAGTATTTT.

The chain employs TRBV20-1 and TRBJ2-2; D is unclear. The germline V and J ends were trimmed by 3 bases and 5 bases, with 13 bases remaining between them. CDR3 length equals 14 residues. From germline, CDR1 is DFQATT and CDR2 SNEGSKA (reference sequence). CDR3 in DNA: TGCAGTGCTAGTCCGGCAGGAAGGACCGGGGAGCTGTTTTTT. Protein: CSASPAGRTGELFF.

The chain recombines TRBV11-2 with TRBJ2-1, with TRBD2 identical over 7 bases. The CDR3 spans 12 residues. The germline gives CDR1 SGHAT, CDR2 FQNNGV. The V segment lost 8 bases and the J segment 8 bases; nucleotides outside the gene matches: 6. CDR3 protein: CASGREGDEQFF. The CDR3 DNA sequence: TGTGCCAGCGGGAGGGAGGGCGATGAGCAGTTCTTC.

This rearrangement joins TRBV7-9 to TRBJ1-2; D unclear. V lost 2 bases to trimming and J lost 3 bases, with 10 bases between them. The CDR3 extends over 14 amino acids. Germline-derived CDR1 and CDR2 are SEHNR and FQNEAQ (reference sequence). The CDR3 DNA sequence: TGTGCCAGCAGCTTAAACTATGGCGACTATGGCTACACCTTC. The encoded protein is CASSLNYGDYGYTF.

The CDR3 DNA is TGTGCCAGCAGTTTGAGGGGACAAGCCTACGAGCAGTACTTC. It encodes CASSLRGQAYEQYF. The chain combines TRBV28 with TRBJ2-7; D might be TRBD1 (6 bases). Germline V CDR1 and CDR2: MDHEN, SYDVKM. The CDR3 runs to 14 residues. V lost 3 bases and J lost 2, with 11 bases in between.

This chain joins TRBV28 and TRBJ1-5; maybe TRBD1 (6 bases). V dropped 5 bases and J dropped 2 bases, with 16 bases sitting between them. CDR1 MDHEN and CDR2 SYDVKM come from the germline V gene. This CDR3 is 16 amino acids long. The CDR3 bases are TGTGCCAGCAGTCTAAGGACAGTCATAGGCAATCAGCCCCAGCATTTT. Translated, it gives CASSLRTVIGNQPQHF. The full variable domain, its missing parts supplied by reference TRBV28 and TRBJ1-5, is DVKVTQSSRYLVKRTGEKVFLECVQDMDHENMFWYRQDPGLGLRLIYFSYDVKMKEKGDIPEGYSVSREKKERFSLILESASTNQTSMYLCASSLRTVIGNQPQHFGDGTRLSIL.

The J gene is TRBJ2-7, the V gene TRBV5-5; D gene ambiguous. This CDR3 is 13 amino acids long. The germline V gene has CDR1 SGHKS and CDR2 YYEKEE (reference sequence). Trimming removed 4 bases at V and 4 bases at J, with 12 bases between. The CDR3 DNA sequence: TGTGCCAGCAGCGCCAAGACACCTTACGAGCAGTACGTC. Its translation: CASSAKTPYEQYV.

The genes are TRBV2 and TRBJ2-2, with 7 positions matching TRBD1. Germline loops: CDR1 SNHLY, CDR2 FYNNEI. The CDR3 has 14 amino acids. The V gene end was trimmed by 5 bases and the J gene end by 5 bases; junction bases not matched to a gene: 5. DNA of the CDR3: TGTGCCAGCAGTTGGGACAGATGGACCGGGGAGCTGTTTTTT. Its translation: CASSWDRWTGELFF.

The CDR3 here is CASSSWGANYGYTF. DNA of the CDR3: TGTGCCAGCAGCTCCTGGGGGGCTAACTATGGCTACACCTTC. The chain employs TRBV5-6 and TRBJ1-2; a weak D match, TRBD1 (5 bases). The CDR3 sequence is 14 residues long. Germline CDR1 and CDR2: SGHDT and YYEEEE. With 3 bases removed from V and 0 bases from J, the gap between germline ends came to 9 bases.

The CDR3 is CASGLVPLRLGGVGNNTGELFF. CDR3 coding DNA: TGTGCTAGTGGTTTGGTACCCCTCCGACTAGGTGGCGTCGGTAACAACACCGGGGAGCTGTTTTTT. This chain connects TRBV12-5 to TRBJ2-2, with D maybe TRBD2 (6 bases). V shed 0 bases and J shed 2 bases, with 28 bases lying between them. CDR3 size: 22 residues. In germline, CDR1 is LGHNT, CDR2 FRNRAP.

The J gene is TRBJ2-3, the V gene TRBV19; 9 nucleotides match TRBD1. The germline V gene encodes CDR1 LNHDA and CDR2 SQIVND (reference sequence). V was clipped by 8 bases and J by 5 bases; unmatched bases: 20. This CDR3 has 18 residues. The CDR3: CASATPDQTGGGGDTQYF. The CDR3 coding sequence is TGTGCCAGTGCCACCCCGGACCAGACAGGGGGAGGAGGAGATACGCAGTATTTT.

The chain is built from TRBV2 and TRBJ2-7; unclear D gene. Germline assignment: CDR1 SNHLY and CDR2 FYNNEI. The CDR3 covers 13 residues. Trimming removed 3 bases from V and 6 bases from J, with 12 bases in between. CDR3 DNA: TGTGCCAGCAGTGACGCGAAGCACCTCGAGCAGTACTTC. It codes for CASSDAKHLEQYF.

The CDR3 sequence is CASSITGYSNQPQHF. In DNA, the CDR3 is TGTGCCAGTAGTATTACAGGTTATAGCAATCAGCCCCAGCATTTT. This chain uses TRBV19 with TRBJ1-5; weak D call: TRBD1 (5 bases). The CDR3 spans 15 residues. Trimming pared 3 bases from V and 0 bases from J, leaving 9 bases between. CDR1 is LNHDA, CDR2 SQIVND, per germline (reference sequence).

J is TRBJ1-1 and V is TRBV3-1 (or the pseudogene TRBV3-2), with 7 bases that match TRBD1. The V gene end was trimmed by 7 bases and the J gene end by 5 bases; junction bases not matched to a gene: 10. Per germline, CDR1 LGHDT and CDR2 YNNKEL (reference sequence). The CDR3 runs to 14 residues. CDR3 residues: CASTMVQGRTEAFF. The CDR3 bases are TGTGCCAGCACCATGGTACAGGGGCGAACTGAAGCTTTCTTT.

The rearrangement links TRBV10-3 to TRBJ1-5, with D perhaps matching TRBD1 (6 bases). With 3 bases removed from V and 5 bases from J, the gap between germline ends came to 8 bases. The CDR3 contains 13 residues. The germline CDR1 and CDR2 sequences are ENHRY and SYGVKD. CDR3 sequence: CAISDRGDQPQHF. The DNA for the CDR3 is TGTGCCATCAGTGACAGGGGCGATCAGCCCCAGCATTTT.

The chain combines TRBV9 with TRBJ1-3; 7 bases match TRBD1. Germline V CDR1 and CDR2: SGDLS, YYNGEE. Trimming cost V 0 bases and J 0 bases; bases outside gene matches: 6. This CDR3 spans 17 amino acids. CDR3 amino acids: CASSVGAGGPSGNTIYF. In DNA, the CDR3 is TGTGCCAGCAGCGTAGGGGCAGGGGGACCCTCTGGAAACACCATATATTTT.